These 3 T cell receptor beta chains came from one sample sequenced in a study of blood T cell repertoires in COVID-19. Profiled with immunoSEQ multiplex PCR; TCRdb holds only in-frame clones, not every one. The sample holds around 270,000 clones; 84% are singletons and the top ten take 1.5%. Material: peripheral blood. The receptors come from a woman aged 40 to 49 who had recovered from COVID-19.

The J gene is TRBJ2-1, the V gene TRBV7-3; D perhaps matches TRBD2 (7 bases). The CDR3 contains 15 residues. CDR1 is SGHTA and CDR2 is FQGTGA in the germline V gene. V gave up 5 bases and J gave up 9 bases, with 20 bases separating them. This CDR3 reads CASSPEGEGFSEQFF. In DNA form, the CDR3 reads TGTGCCAGCAGCCCCGAGGGGGAGGGATTCAGTGAGCAGTTCTTC. Variable domain in full (rest from reference TRBV7-3 and TRBJ2-1): GAGVSQTPSNKVTEKGKYVELRCDPISGHTALYWYRQSLGQGPEFLIYFQGTGAADDSGLPNDRFFAVRPEGSVSTLKIQRTERGDSAVYLCASSPEGEGFSEQFFGPGTRLTVL.

This clone is a singleton in its sample. The chain links TRBV4-2 to TRBJ2-7; TRBD1 matches 10 bases. The germline V gene encodes CDR1 LGHNA and CDR2 YNFKEQ. V lost 1 base and J lost 7; bases outside the gene matches: 7. The CDR3 extends over 15 amino acids. The CDR3 protein is CASSQGQGASGEQYF. The CDR3 DNA is TGTGCCAGCAGCCAAGGACAGGGGGCGTCGGGTGAGCAGTACTTC.

The count of this clone is one. V is TRBV3-1 (or the pseudogene TRBV3-2) and J is TRBJ2-7; 8 bases are shared with TRBD1. V gave up 1 base and J gave up 2 bases; unmatched junction bases: 10. Germline V CDR1 and CDR2: LGHDT, YNNKEL (reference sequence). The CDR3 has 17 amino acids. The CDR3 spells CASSQAIQWTGTYEQYF. CDR3 coding DNA: TGTGCCAGCAGCCAAGCGATACAATGGACAGGGACCTACGAGCAGTACTTC.